The 30 T cell receptor beta chains listed next were all sequenced from one sample in a study of shared clonotypes between healthy human individuals. The table came from immunoSEQ multiplex PCR; TCRdb's copy has only in-frame clones and leaves some out. This table holds more than 450,000 clones, around 74% found once. Sequencing was performed on PBMCs. The receptors shown here come from a woman between 40 and 50 years old in good health. Some clones in this sample may be carry-over from other donors' samples.

The sample holds a few counts of this clone. This chain uses TRBV7-9 with TRBJ1-4; TRBD1 matches 8 bases. Germline lookup yields CDR1 SEHNR and CDR2 FQNEAQ (reference sequence). The V and J ends lost 5 bases and 4 bases, in that order; junction bases with no gene match: 3. The CDR3 covers 14 residues. In DNA, the CDR3 is TGTGCCAGCAGCCAGGGGGCGGGTAATGAAAAACTGTTTTTT. Residues: CASSQGAGNEKLFF.

The chain combines TRBV11-3 with TRBJ2-5; D ambiguous. Germline-derived CDR1 and CDR2 are SGHNT and YENEEA. The CDR3 extends over 13 amino acids. Trimming took off 2 bases at V and 2 bases at J, with 6 bases between the two ends. CDR3: CASSLLPQETQYF. The CDR3 nucleotides are TGTGCCAGCAGCTTACTCCCTCAAGAGACCCAGTACTTC.

The V and J genes are TRBV5-4 and TRBJ1-4; 8 bases line up with TRBD1. The CDR3 consists of 17 residues. Germline assignment: CDR1 SGHNT and CDR2 YYREEE (reference sequence). V lost 5 bases and J lost 8; bases outside the gene matches: 17. The CDR3 here is CASSYGQGIKPGEKLFF. Written as DNA, the CDR3 is TGTGCCAGCAGTTATGGACAGGGAATCAAACCGGGGGAAAAACTGTTTTTT.

This chain connects TRBV27 to TRBJ2-7, with D possibly TRBD2 on 6 matching bases. Germline V gene data show CDR1 as MNHEY and CDR2 as SMNVEV (reference sequence). V was cut by 6 bases and J by 2 bases, with 14 bases left in between. This CDR3 contains 14 residues. The CDR3 coding sequence is TGTGCCAGCAGATCGGGACTTGGGGCCTACGAGCAGTACTTC. Residues: CASRSGLGAYEQYF.

CDR3 residues: CARSSGSAYNEQFF. The CDR3 DNA reads as TGCGCCAGATCAAGCGGGAGTGCCTACAATGAGCAGTTCTTC. This chain links TRBV10-2 with TRBJ2-1, with 8 bases fitting TRBD2. Trimming cost V 9 bases and J 2 bases; bases outside gene matches: 6. From germline, CDR1 is WSHSY and CDR2 SAAADI. This CDR3 comprises 14 residues.

This clone was counted only a few times. The chain joins TRBV30 to TRBJ2-7, with 9 bases aligning to TRBD2. Per the germline V gene, CDR1 is GTSNPN and CDR2 is SVGIG (reference sequence). The V gene end was trimmed by 5 bases and the J gene end by 1 base; junction bases not matched to a gene: 6. The CDR3 has 14 amino acids. CDR3 in DNA: TGTGCCTGGGAAGATAGCGGGAGATCCTACGAGCAGTACTTC. Amino acids: CAWEDSGRSYEQYF.

Concerning this clone itself: The junction and the germline gene differ at one end; a read error may be behind it. V is TRBV5-6 and J is TRBJ1-5, with 7 bases lining up with TRBD1. The CDR3 length is 13 residues. Germline V gene lookup returns CDR1 SGHDT and CDR2 YYEEEE. The CDR3 reads CAGSKQGLQPQHF. CDR3 nucleotides: TGTGCCGGCAGTAAACAGGGGCTTCAGCCCCAGCATTTT.

For the CDR3, the DNA is TGTGCCAGCAGGACAGGGACAGGGTACTATGGCTACACCTTC. Translating it yields CASRTGTGYYGYTF. V is TRBV28 and J is TRBJ1-2, with 9 bases identical to TRBD1. V was pared by 6 bases and J by 3 bases, with 5 bases of the junction left unmatched. The CDR3 contains 14 residues. Germline V gene lookup returns CDR1 MDHEN and CDR2 SYDVKM.

This clone was picked up a small number of times. This chain joins TRBV18 and TRBJ2-7; D tentatively fits TRBD1 or TRBD2 (5 bases each). This CDR3 is 14 amino acids long. Germline V gene sequence: CDR1 KGHSH, CDR2 LQKENI. V lost 6 bases and J 2 bases, leaving 14 bases between the germline ends. In nucleotides, the CDR3 is TGTGCCAGCTCGTCAGGGACGATCACCTACGAGCAGTACTTC. Encoded protein: CASSSGTITYEQYF.

This chain uses TRBV5-3 with TRBJ2-1; no clear D gene. TRBV5-3 is an ORF for which the function is uncertain. The CDR3 is made up of 13 amino acids. The V and J ends lost 3 bases and 4 bases respectively, with 8 bases between them. CDR3 region: CARSSGPYNEQFF. The CDR3 DNA reads TGTGCCAGAAGCTCAGGACCGTACAATGAGCAGTTCTTC.

The chain combines TRBV2 with TRBJ2-5; D is undetermined. Germline assignment: CDR1 SNHLY and CDR2 FYNNEI. The CDR3 loop spans 11 amino acids. V was shortened by 6 bases and J by 7 bases, with 9 bases between the two germline ends. This CDR3 reads CASRDAGTQYF. In DNA form, the CDR3 reads TGTGCCAGCAGGGACGCAGGGACCCAGTACTTC.

V gene TRBV13 combines with J gene TRBJ2-1; 11 nucleotides align to TRBD2. The CDR3 sequence is 16 residues long. V lost 5 bases to trimming and J lost 3 bases; unmatched junction nucleotides: 6. Germline assignment: CDR1 PRHDT and CDR2 FYEKMQ (reference sequence). Written as DNA, the CDR3 is TGTGCCAGCAGCGGAATGACTAGCGGGAACTACAATGAGCAGTTCTTC. It yields the protein CASSGMTSGNYNEQFF.

The chain joins TRBV11-2 to TRBJ2-1; tentatively, D is TRBD2 (6 bases). Trimming cost V 1 base and J 4 bases, with 14 bases left between them. The CDR3 loop spans 16 amino acids. Germline V lookup: CDR1 SGHAT, CDR2 FQNNGV. The DNA of the CDR3 is TGTGCCAGCAGCTTAGTTTTTCGACTAGGGTACAATGAGCAGTTCTTC. It specifies CASSLVFRLGYNEQFF. Drawing the rest from reference TRBV11-2 and TRBJ2-1, the complete variable domain is EAGVAQSPRYKIIEKRQSVAFWCNPISGHATLYWYQQILGQGPKLLIQFQNNGVVDDSQLPKDRFSAERLKGVDSTLKIQPAKLEDSAVYLCASSLVFRLGYNEQFFGPGTRLTVL.

Details on this clone: Germline and junction disagree at one end, which may indicate a read error. The chain couples TRBV7-6 to TRBJ1-3; 9 bases are shared with TRBD1. The germline V gene encodes CDR1 SGHVS and CDR2 FNYEAQ. The length of the CDR3 is 16 residues. The DNA for the CDR3 is TGTACCAGCAGCTGGGGGACAGGGAGGTCTGGAAACACCATATATTTT. Translated, it gives CTSSWGTGRSGNTIYF.

This chain joins TRBV7-9 and TRBJ2-7, with 9 bases matching TRBD1. The CDR3 contains 14 residues. The junction had 7 bases not matched to a gene; V was cut back by 3 bases and J by 7 bases. Germline values: CDR1 SEHNR, CDR2 FQNEAQ (reference sequence). CDR3 amino acids: CASSFGTGLDEQYF. The CDR3 DNA follows: TGTGCCAGCAGCTTCGGGACAGGGTTGGATGAGCAGTACTTC.

This clone was counted a single time. The rearrangement joins TRBV29-1 to TRBJ2-1; 9 nucleotides match TRBD2. This CDR3 contains 13 residues. The germline V gene encodes CDR1 SQVTM and CDR2 ANQGSEA. Unmatched junction bases numbered 8, after V lost 4 bases and J lost 10 bases. CDR3 in amino acids: CSVGMAGGPEQFF. The CDR3 nucleotides are TGCAGCGTTGGAATGGCGGGAGGGCCGGAGCAGTTCTTC.

The chain has TRBV27 and TRBJ2-7; 10 bases fit TRBD2. This CDR3 is 16 amino acids long. The ends lost 0 bases at V and 6 bases at J; junction bases unmatched: 8. Germline CDR1 is MNHEY and CDR2 is SMNVEV (reference sequence). The CDR3 loop reads CASSLSRASGGGEQYF. The CDR3 DNA sequence: TGTGCCAGCAGTTTATCGCGGGCTAGCGGGGGCGGCGAGCAGTACTTC.

This clone was seen once. The chain links TRBV5-1 to TRBJ2-5, with 7 bases lining up with TRBD2. The trim removed 0 bases at V and 2 bases at J, leaving 4 bases unmatched. The CDR3 length is 15 residues. Looked up from germline, CDR1 is SGHRS and CDR2 is YFSETQ. CDR3 residues: CASSLGPSGQETQYF. The CDR3 region has the DNA TGCGCCAGCAGCTTGGGGCCTAGCGGACAAGAGACCCAGTACTTC.

The chain's CDR3 is CASSFSRHSYEQYF. As DNA, the CDR3 is TGTGCCAGCAGCTTTTCTAGGCACTCCTACGAGCAGTACTTC. This rearrangement joins TRBV11-2 to TRBJ2-7; D is ambiguous. The V gene's germline CDR1 is SGHAT and CDR2 FQNNGV. The CDR3 runs 14 residues. V lost 3 bases and J 0 bases, leaving 9 bases between the germline ends.

The chain links TRBV6-1 to TRBJ2-1; no clear D. CDR3 size: 14 residues. Deletions cut 4 bases from V and 4 bases from J, with 11 bases between. Per the germline V gene, CDR1 is MNHNS and CDR2 is SASEGT. In DNA form, the CDR3 reads TGTGCCAGCAGTGGGCTAGACGGTTACAATGAGCAGTTCTTC. Residues: CASSGLDGYNEQFF.

This clone has only one observation. This chain links TRBV5-1 with TRBJ2-3; D possibly corresponds to TRBD1 (6 bases). Trimming shortened V by 2 bases and J by 1 base, and 8 bases separated the two germline ends. Germline values: CDR1 SGHRS, CDR2 YFSETQ. The CDR3 spans 14 residues. The CDR3, as DNA: TGCGCCAGCAGCTTACAGGGTGGCACAGATACGCAGTATTTT. This sequence encodes CASSLQGGTDTQYF.

This clone showed up many times. The chain is built from TRBV19 and TRBJ2-3, with D maybe TRBD1 (7 bases). In germline, CDR1 is LNHDA, CDR2 SQIVND (reference sequence). Deletions cut 3 bases from V and 0 bases from J, with 16 bases between. This CDR3 spans 17 amino acids. The CDR3 region is CASSMTSQGTSTDTQYF. CDR3 nucleotides: TGTGCCAGTAGTATGACCTCACAGGGGACTAGCACAGATACGCAGTATTTT. Complete variable domain (other parts from reference TRBV19 and TRBJ2-3): DGGITQSPKYLFRKEGQNVTLSCEQNLNHDAMYWYRQDPGQGLRLIYYSQIVNDFQKGDIAEGYSVSREKKESFPLTVTSAQKNPTAFYLCASSMTSQGTSTDTQYFGPGTRLTVL.

This chain connects TRBV7-3 to TRBJ2-1; D uncertain. Germline-derived CDR1 and CDR2 are SGHTA and FQGTGA. The CDR3 consists of 8 residues. The DNA of the CDR3 is TGTGATCCGAATGAGCAGTTCTTC. Residues: CDPNEQFF.

The chain is built from TRBV19 and TRBJ2-7, with TRBD1 identical over 7 bases. The CDR3 is 13 amino acids. In germline, CDR1 is LNHDA, CDR2 SQIVND (reference sequence). V lost 9 bases to trimming and J lost 4 bases; unmatched junction nucleotides: 9. Written as DNA, the CDR3 is TGTGCCAGCGCGAGAAGGGGGCGGTACGAGCAGTACTTC. Protein product: CASARRGRYEQYF.

This chain uses TRBV28 with TRBJ2-7; D is undetermined. V shed 6 bases and J shed 6 bases, with 15 bases lying between them. This CDR3 is built from 13 residues. In germline, CDR1 is MDHEN, CDR2 SYDVKM. The CDR3: CASRAQYVGEQYF. The CDR3 nucleotides read TGTGCCAGCAGGGCCCAGTATGTCGGCGAGCAGTACTTC.

The chain employs TRBV11-1 and TRBJ2-1; D is ambiguous. Trimming removed 2 bases at V and 5 bases at J, with 7 bases between. Germline V gene data show CDR1 as SGHAT and CDR2 as FQDESV (reference sequence). CDR3 length: 13 amino acids. CDR3: CASSLSRNNEQFF. The CDR3, as DNA: TGTGCCAGCAGCTTATCGCGGAACAATGAGCAGTTCTTC.

V and J are TRBV19 and TRBJ2-5; 13 bases map to TRBD2. Per germline, CDR1 LNHDA and CDR2 SQIVND (reference sequence). Trimming took 6 bases from V and 5 from J; bases not matched to a gene: 9. CDR3 length equals 16 residues. CDR3 DNA sequence: TGTGCCAGTAGACGGACTAGCGGGAGCTTCGGGGAGACCCAGTACTTC. It yields the protein CASRRTSGSFGETQYF. Full variable domain (outside the CDR3, taken from reference TRBV19 and TRBJ2-5): DGGITQSPKYLFRKEGQNVTLSCEQNLNHDAMYWYRQDPGQGLRLIYYSQIVNDFQKGDIAEGYSVSREKKESFPLTVTSAQKNPTAFYLCASRRTSGSFGETQYFGPGTRLLVL.

This chain uses TRBV5-1 with TRBJ2-1; 10 bases line up with TRBD2. With V trimmed by 6 bases and J by 8 bases, 14 bases remained unmatched. In germline, CDR1 is SGHRS, CDR2 YFSETQ. CDR3 length: 16 amino acids. The CDR3 spells CASNTLRTSGGDEQFF. CDR3 nucleotides: TGCGCCAGCAACACCCTTAGGACTAGCGGAGGAGATGAGCAGTTCTTC.

The V and J genes are TRBV2 and TRBJ2-7; D is undetermined. This CDR3 contains 15 residues. The V and J ends lost 8 bases and 1 base respectively, with 18 bases between them. Germline CDR1 SNHLY, CDR2 FYNNEI. CDR3 nucleotide sequence: TGTGCCAGCCGGAGAGTGGATAAGGAATCCTACGAGCAGTACTTC. Its translation is CASRRVDKESYEQYF.

This chain links TRBV6-5 with TRBJ1-4; D is possibly TRBD1 (5 bases). There are 14 residues in the CDR3. Germline V gene sequence: CDR1 MNHEY, CDR2 SVGAGI. With 7 bases removed from V and 0 bases from J, the gap between germline ends came to 9 bases. The CDR3 DNA is TGTGCCAGCACCTCGACAGCAACTAATGAAAAACTGTTTTTT. Translated: CASTSTATNEKLFF.